This entry lists 30 T cell receptor beta chains sequenced from one sample in a study of T cells in localized non-small cell lung cancer. The method was immunoSEQ multiplex PCR; TCRdb's version includes in-frame clones alone and lacks a portion of them. The sample lists roughly 18,000 clones; about 80% were seen once. This sample comprised peripheral blood, obtained before any cancer treatment. Every receptor here comes from an older female donor with stage I lung adenocarcinoma.

The chain combines TRBV5-1 with TRBJ1-2; tentative D call: TRBD1 (5 bases). V was shortened by 0 bases and J by 6 bases, with 15 bases between the two germline ends. The CDR3 contains 15 residues. CDR1 is SGHRS and CDR2 is YFSETQ in the germline V gene. CDR3 DNA sequence: TGCGCCAGCAGCTTGGCGGCAGGGTATAGTCATGGCTACACCTTC. Its translation: CASSLAAGYSHGYTF.

The chain joins TRBV21-1 to TRBJ2-7; the D call TRBD2 from the table was never checked on the DNA. TRBV21-1 is a pseudogene locus. The CDR3 sequence is 17 residues long. CDR3 coding DNA: TGTGCCAGCAGCAAATTCGTGGAACTAGCGGGGACCTACGAGCAGTACTTC. This codes for CASSKFVELAGTYEQYF.

This clone was found once. The genes are TRBV7-9 and TRBJ2-5; 9 nucleotides align to TRBD2. V trimming: 1 base; J trimming: 3 bases; junction bases outside the gene matches: 6. The CDR3 consists of 16 residues. Germline lookup yields CDR1 SEHNR and CDR2 FQNEAQ (reference sequence). CDR3 DNA sequence: TGTGCCAGCAGCTTAGATGTAGCGGGGGCAAAAGAGACCCAGTACTTC. Its translation is CASSLDVAGAKETQYF.

V is TRBV7-2 and J is TRBJ1-1; tentatively, D is TRBD1 (6 bases). Trimming took off 3 bases at V and 4 bases at J, with 15 bases between the two ends. Germline CDR1 reads SGHTA; CDR2 reads FQGNSA. The CDR3 has 15 residues. The CDR3 nucleotides read TGTGCCAGCAGCTTGGCAGGGGTGGGTTTCACTGAAGCTTTCTTT. It encodes CASSLAGVGFTEAFF.

The gene calls are TRBV5-1 and TRBJ2-1, with 9 bases aligning to TRBD2. This CDR3 is 14 amino acids long. From germline, CDR1 is SGHRS and CDR2 YFSETQ. V lost 1 base, J lost 4 bases, and 0 bases stayed unmatched. The CDR3 region is CASSLLAGYNEQFF. Here the CDR3 DNA reads TGCGCCAGCAGCTTGCTAGCGGGGTACAATGAGCAGTTCTTC.

The V gene is TRBV6-5, the J gene TRBJ1-2; D unresolved. Germline V CDR1 and CDR2: MNHEY, SVGAGI. The CDR3 extends over 11 amino acids. V was trimmed by 7 bases and J by 7 bases, leaving 10 bases between them. For the CDR3, the DNA is TGTGCCAGCACCGGGGTCGGTGGCTACACCTTC. Residues: CASTGVGGYTF.

The rearrangement uses TRBV19 and TRBJ2-7; 7 bases align to TRBD1. The CDR3 has 14 amino acids. The V segment lost 4 bases and the J segment 2 bases; nucleotides outside the gene matches: 5. In germline, CDR1 is LNHDA, CDR2 SQIVND (reference sequence). Here the CDR3 DNA reads TGTGCCAGTAGTACCGACCAGGGGGCCTACGAGCAGTACTTC. Translating it yields CASSTDQGAYEQYF.

This clone was seen only a few times. This chain joins TRBV5-1 and TRBJ1-2, with 8 bases lining up with TRBD1. With 4 bases clipped from V and 5 bases from J, the junction kept 4 bases outside the gene matches. Germline lookup yields CDR1 SGHRS and CDR2 YFSETQ. The CDR3 has 13 amino acids. CDR3 loop: CASSPGQVYGYTF. CDR3 coding DNA: TGCGCCAGCAGCCCGGGACAGGTATATGGCTACACCTTC.

The chain combines TRBV5-4 with TRBJ1-4, with D perhaps matching TRBD1 (5 bases). The ends were cut back, 5 bases at V and 8 bases at J, with 19 bases in the middle. The germline V gene encodes CDR1 SGHNT and CDR2 YYREEE (reference sequence). The CDR3 runs 15 residues. The CDR3 here is CASSLRGDLSEKLFF. The CDR3 nucleotides read TGTGCCAGCAGTTTACGTGGGGACCTTTCGGAAAAACTGTTTTTT.

The chain uses TRBV9 and TRBJ1-2; D uncertain. Germline V gene sequence: CDR1 SGDLS, CDR2 YYNGEE. Deletions cut 5 bases from V and 4 bases from J, with 6 bases between. The length of the CDR3 is 11 residues. Here the CDR3 DNA reads TGTGCCAGCAGTGTGGGCTATGGCTACACCTTC. This encodes CASSVGYGYTF.

This CDR3 is CASSLLQGRGSYEQYF. The CDR3 DNA reads as TGTGCCAGCAGCCTGCTACAGGGGAGGGGGTCCTACGAGCAGTACTTC. The chain uses TRBV5-5 and TRBJ2-7; D is possibly TRBD1 or TRBD2 (7 bases each). There are 16 residues in the CDR3. Between the trimmed V and J ends, which lost 4 bases and 1 base, there was a span of 18 bases. The germline gives CDR1 SGHKS, CDR2 YYEKEE (reference sequence).

The rearrangement uses TRBV5-1 and TRBJ1-6; D gene uncertain. V shed 0 bases and J shed 0 bases, with 7 bases lying between them. Germline V gene data show CDR1 as SGHRS and CDR2 as YFSETQ. CDR3 length equals 16 residues. This CDR3 reads CASSLDTDSYNSPLHF. The CDR3 nucleotides read TGCGCCAGCAGCTTGGATACTGACTCCTATAATTCACCCCTCCACTTT.

The count of this clone is one. The chain employs TRBV5-5 and TRBJ1-6; D ambiguous. The CDR3 spans 16 residues. The germline V gene has CDR1 SGHKS and CDR2 YYEKEE (reference sequence). Trimming stripped 3 bases from V and 7 bases from J, with 17 bases between. CDR3 sequence (DNA): TGTGCCAGCAGCTATGGTGGAGAGGGTTGGAATTCACCCCTCCACTTT. The encoded protein is CASSYGGEGWNSPLHF. Based on the CDR3 plus reference TRBV5-5 and TRBJ1-6, the full variable domain is DAGVTQSPTHLIKTRGQQVTLRCSPISGHKSVSWYQQVLGQGPQFIFQYYEKEERGRGNFPDRFSARQFPNYSSELNVNALLLGDSALYLCASSYGGEGWNSPLHFGNGTRLTVT.

The gene calls are TRBV6-5 and TRBJ2-7, with 8 bases identical to TRBD1. J lost 4 bases, V lost 6 bases, and 11 bases had no gene match. The CDR3 is made up of 15 amino acids. The germline V gene encodes CDR1 MNHEY and CDR2 SVGAGI. In DNA, the CDR3 is TGTGCCAGCAGACCCTCAGGGGGCAGCTGGTACGAGCAGTACTTC. Translating it yields CASRPSGGSWYEQYF.

This chain connects TRBV4-3 to TRBJ1-2, with a tentative D call TRBD1 (5 bases). CDR1 and CDR2 (germline): LGHNA, YSLEER. The CDR3 covers 13 residues. Trimming left V 1 base short and J 8 bases short, with 11 bases between. CDR3 loop: CASSQGQSGGYTF. The CDR3 bases are TGCGCCAGCAGCCAAGGACAGTCCGGGGGCTACACCTTC.

The chain couples TRBV27 to TRBJ1-5, with 7 bases identical to TRBD1. The V and J ends lost 2 bases and 4 bases, in that order; junction bases with no gene match: 5. This CDR3 is 15 amino acids long. CDR1 and CDR2 (germline): MNHEY, SMNVEV (reference sequence). The CDR3 nucleotides are TGTGCCAGCAGTTTAATCGCGGGACAGAATCAGCCCCAGCATTTT. Its translation: CASSLIAGQNQPQHF.

V and J are TRBV5-1 and TRBJ1-2; possibly TRBD1 for D (5 bases). Germline V gene lookup returns CDR1 SGHRS and CDR2 YFSETQ. There are 12 residues in the CDR3. V shed 4 bases and J shed 4 bases, with 8 bases lying between them. CDR3 DNA: TGCGCCAGCAGCCCCGGGGCCTATGGCTACACCTTC. Its protein is CASSPGAYGYTF.

The table lists this clone with a few counts. The rearrangement uses TRBV6-1 and TRBJ1-5, with 10 bases matching TRBD1. The germline V gene encodes CDR1 MNHNS and CDR2 SASEGT. The CDR3 contains 15 residues. V shed 8 bases, J shed 6 bases, and the junction held 10 bases outside the gene matches. The CDR3: CASGGPGQGPQPQHF. CDR3 nucleotides: TGTGCCAGCGGGGGACCGGGACAGGGGCCTCAGCCCCAGCATTTT.

The CDR3 loop is CASSESGRSNQPQHF. DNA for the CDR3: TGTGCCAGCAGTGAGTCTGGCAGGTCTAATCAGCCCCAGCATTTT. This chain joins TRBV2 and TRBJ1-5; D is unclear. Trimming stripped 3 bases from V and 4 bases from J, with 13 bases between. This CDR3 is 15 amino acids long. CDR1 SNHLY and CDR2 FYNNEI come from the germline V gene.

This clone was observed once. The chain couples TRBV27 to TRBJ2-5, with TRBD1 matching over 7 bases. The germline V gene has CDR1 MNHEY and CDR2 SMNVEV (reference sequence). V trimming: 5 bases; J trimming: 4 bases; junction bases outside the gene matches: 10. The CDR3 is 15 residues long. The CDR3 protein is CASSETGARGETQYF. CDR3 nucleotides: TGTGCCAGCAGTGAAACAGGGGCCAGAGGAGAGACCCAGTACTTC.

This clone appeared a few times. The rearrangement links TRBV9 to TRBJ2-1; weak D call: TRBD1 (6 bases). Germline V gives CDR1 SGDLS, CDR2 YYNGEE. This CDR3 is 15 amino acids long. With 4 bases removed from V and 3 bases from J, the gap between germline ends came to 14 bases. Written as DNA, the CDR3 is TGTGCCAGCAGCCTCGCAGGGGCAAACTACAATGAGCAGTTCTTC. Its translation is CASSLAGANYNEQFF. The full variable domain, with the rest looked up from reference TRBV9 and TRBJ2-1, is DSGVTQTPKHLITATGQRVTLRCSPRSGDLSVYWYQQSLDQGLQFLIQYYNGEERAKGNILERFSAQQFPDLHSELNLSSLELGDSALYFCASSLAGANYNEQFFGPGTRLTVL.

The chain joins TRBV19 to TRBJ2-4; 8 bases line up with TRBD1. Unmatched junction bases numbered 3, after V lost 5 bases and J lost 6 bases. In germline, CDR1 is LNHDA, CDR2 SQIVND (reference sequence). This CDR3 is built from 13 residues. CDR3: CASSSGQGNIQYF. CDR3 nucleotides: TGTGCCAGTAGTTCCGGACAGGGAAACATTCAGTACTTC.

This sequence joins TRBV19 and TRBJ2-4, with D uncertain. Germline V gene lookup returns CDR1 LNHDA and CDR2 SQIVND (reference sequence). The V end lost 5 bases, the J end lost 0 bases, and 8 bases lay between the germline ends. This CDR3 contains 14 residues. In DNA, the CDR3 is TGTGCCAGTAGTCTGAGTCTAGCCAAAAACATTCAGTACTTC. It translates to CASSLSLAKNIQYF.

J is TRBJ1-1 and V is TRBV19, with 8 bases matching TRBD1. Germline assignment: CDR1 LNHDA and CDR2 SQIVND (reference sequence). V was clipped by 4 bases and J by 6 bases; unmatched bases: 10. The CDR3 sequence is 15 residues long. CDR3 in DNA: TGTGCCAGTAGTAAGCCCCTTCAGGGGGCATCTGAAGCTTTCTTT. This encodes CASSKPLQGASEAFF.

This clone has just a few counts. The V gene is TRBV7-9, the J gene TRBJ1-2, with 8 nucleotides matching TRBD1. The trim removed 7 bases at V and 4 bases at J, leaving 5 bases unmatched. The CDR3 consists of 13 residues. Germline CDR1 SEHNR, CDR2 FQNEAQ (reference sequence). CDR3 sequence: CASNQGAAYGYTF. CDR3 coding DNA: TGTGCCAGCAACCAGGGGGCGGCCTATGGCTACACCTTC.

The V call is TRBV7-2, the J call TRBJ1-2; D unresolved. Germline loops: CDR1 SGHTA, CDR2 FQGNSA. Trimming took 1 base from V and 8 from J, leaving 14 bases between them. This CDR3 region has 14 residues. The DNA for the CDR3 is TGTGCCAGCAGCTTAGAAGTTGTGGGCGGGGGCTACACCTTC. It is translated as CASSLEVVGGGYTF. Full variable domain (outside the CDR3, taken from reference TRBV7-2 and TRBJ1-2): GAGVSQSPSNKVTEKGKDVELRCDPISGHTALYWYRQSLGQGLEFLIYFQGNSAPDKSGLPSDRFSAERTGGSVSTLTIQRTQQEDSAVYLCASSLEVVGGGYTFGSGTRLTVV.

J is TRBJ2-5 and V is TRBV6-1; D is tentatively TRBD1 or TRBD2 (5 bases each). V was shortened by 10 bases and J by 4 bases, with 16 bases between the two germline ends. CDR1 is MNHNS, CDR2 SASEGT, per germline. The length of the CDR3 is 13 residues. The CDR3 DNA follows: TGTGCCACACGAATCGACGGGGCAGAGACCCAGTACTTC. This codes for CATRIDGAETQYF.

V is TRBV7-2 and J is TRBJ1-2; no clear D gene. This CDR3 is built from 14 residues. V was cut by 1 base and J by 6 bases, with 12 bases left in between. CDR1 and CDR2 (germline): SGHTA, FQGNSA. CDR3 residues: CASSLGPLLDGYTF. In DNA form, the CDR3 reads TGTGCCAGCAGCTTAGGCCCCCTCCTGGATGGCTACACCTTC.

The rearrangement links TRBV18 to TRBJ1-1; TRBD1 agrees at 7 bases. V lost 4 bases and J lost 8; bases outside the gene matches: 13. The CDR3 is 15 residues long. Germline CDR1 KGHSH, CDR2 LQKENI. CDR3 in DNA: TGTGCCAGCTCACAAACACCTGGGACAGACGAAGAAGCTTTCTTT. Amino acids: CASSQTPGTDEEAFF.

This chain links TRBV7-2 with TRBJ1-2; D gene uncertain. The CDR3 has 12 residues. Trimming pared 2 bases from V and 4 bases from J, leaving 5 bases between. Germline CDR1 is SGHTA and CDR2 is FQGNSA. CDR3 sequence: CASSLSPYGYTF. CDR3 DNA: TGTGCCAGCAGCTTAAGCCCCTATGGCTACACCTTC.